The present TCR beta chain was sequenced within a study of neurological immune-mediated disorders. TCRdb reprocessed the 5' RACE reads via MiXCR and lists one record per CDR3 protein. The table includes roughly 40,000 distinct CDR3 sequences, around 2.5% detected once. In its sample, this clonotype was seen many times. Per the germline V gene, CDR1 is SGHDT and CDR2 is YYEEEE. V lost 4 bases to trimming and J lost 0 bases; unmatched junction nucleotides: 10. This CDR3 is 17 amino acids long. This receptor was identified in a man aged 45-60 years with multiple sclerosis. The rearrangement uses TRBV5-6 and TRBJ1-1; 9 nucleotides line up with TRBD1. Sequencing input: PBMCs. The CDR3 coding sequence is TGTGCCAGCAGCCTTGACAGGGGGGAGACCTTGAACACTGAAGCTTTCTTT. Its translation: CASSLDRGETLNTEAFF.